This passage covers 5 T cell receptor beta chains from one sample sequenced in a study of T-cell reconstitution after alpha-beta-depleted transplantation in children. For TCRbeta, the library was prepared with unique molecular identifiers. TCRdb called the PCR reads again in MiXCR, with one record for every CDR3 protein. The profile shows a few hundred thousand distinct CDR3 sequences, approximately 7% of them singletons. This specimen was PBMCs, taken before TCRalphabeta/CD19-depleted stem cell transplant. Every receptor here comes from a boy aged 2 to 10 with acute lymphoblastic leukemia, due to receive a stem cell transplant.

This clonotype was counted at least ten times. The gene calls are TRBV5-1 and TRBJ2-7; perhaps TRBD1 as D (5 bases). The V end lost 4 bases, the J end lost 4 bases, and 18 bases lay between the germline ends. The CDR3 sequence is 15 residues long. CDR1 and CDR2 (germline): SGHRS, YFSETQ. CDR3 sequence reads: CASSPTPTVSYEQYF. The CDR3 region has the DNA TGCGCCAGCAGCCCAACCCCGACAGTGTCGTACGAGCAGTACTTC. Full variable domain (outside the CDR3, taken from reference TRBV5-1 and TRBJ2-7): KAGVTQTPRYLIKTRGQQVTLSCSPISGHRSVSWYQQTPGQGLQFLFEYFSETQRNKGNFPGRFSGRQFSNSRSEMNVSTLELGDSALYLCASSPTPTVSYEQYFGPGTRLTVT.

The sample holds many counts of this clonotype. The junction and the germline gene differ at one end; a read error may be behind it. The CDR3 loop is CASSPQGPRKLF. CDR3 DNA: TGTGCCAGCAGCCCGCAGGGGCCCCGTAAGCTCTTC. The chain carries TRBV7-9 and TRBJ2-1; the D gene is possibly TRBD1 (6 bases). Germline-derived CDR1 and CDR2 are SEHNR and FQNEAQ (reference sequence). The CDR3 loop spans 12 amino acids.

This clonotype was counted only a few times. J is TRBJ2-3 and V is TRBV7-8, with 9 bases identical to TRBD2. From germline, CDR1 is SGHVS and CDR2 FQNEAQ. V lost 3 bases to trimming and J lost 5 bases; unmatched junction nucleotides: 3. This CDR3 is 14 amino acids long. The CDR3 DNA is TGTGCCAGCAGCTTCGAAGCGGGGGGAGATACGCAGTATTTT. Its protein is CASSFEAGGDTQYF. Together with reference TRBV7-8 and TRBJ2-3, the CDR3 gives the full variable domain: GAGVSQSPRYKVAKRGQDVALRCDPISGHVSLFWYQQALGQGPEFLTYFQNEAQLDKSGLPSDRFFAERPEGSVSTLKIQRTQQEDSAVYLCASSFEAGGDTQYFGPGTRLTVL.

This CDR3 reads CATSNQVRANVDEQFF. The CDR3 nucleotides are TGTGCCACGTCAAATCAAGTCAGGGCTAATGTGGATGAGCAGTTCTTC. The gene calls are TRBV21-1 and TRBJ2-1; the table's TRBD1 call for D was not verified on the DNA. TRBV21-1 corresponds to a pseudogene. This CDR3 has 16 residues.

The rearrangement links TRBV11-2 to TRBJ2-3; 13 bases fit TRBD2. The trim removed 5 bases at V and 0 bases at J, leaving 8 bases unmatched. The CDR3 length is 18 residues. The germline gives CDR1 SGHAT, CDR2 FQNNGV. In nucleotides, the CDR3 is TGTGCCAGCAGCGCGGGACTAGCGGGGCACCCAAGCACAGATACGCAGTATTTT. Translating it yields CASSAGLAGHPSTDTQYF.